This T cell receptor beta chain was identified during a study of T cells in Graves' hyperthyroidism and ophthalmopathy. Turning to the study itself: Peripheral blood draws took place at initial diagnosis, ahead of any treatment. Study results and caveats: Most clonotypes that expanded in the thyroid above 0.001 also showed up in blood.

It was RNA transcripts that yielded the amplified TCR beta CDR3 regions. With the HTBI primer set, the TCR CDR3 went through a first round of RT-PCR. From the multiplex PCR reads, TCRdb called clonotypes with MiXCR, one entry per CDR3 protein. The table has hundreds of thousands of distinct CDR3 sequences, roughly 14% seen once. PBMCs were obtained from 9 to 10 ml fresh peripheral blood. This clonotype appeared many times. Antigen specificity is unknown. V lost 5 bases and J lost 0, with 10 bases in between. This CDR3 contains 14 residues. Per germline, CDR1 SGHTA and CDR2 FQGTGA. The chain uses TRBV7-3 and TRBJ2-5; D gene unclear. This sequence originates from a woman in her thirties or forties with Graves' ophthalmopathy. The specimen was blood. The CDR3 DNA follows: TGTGCCAGCAGCCCGAACGCAAACCAAGAGACCCAGTACTTC. It codes for CASSPNANQETQYF.